Listed here is a single T cell receptor (beta chain). The entry originates in a study of blood T cell repertoires in COVID-19. Study-wide background: Italy, Spain and the United States were the sources of the convalescent and acute COVID-19 samples.

Trimming removed 5 bases at V and 3 bases at J, with 19 bases between. Germline V CDR1 and CDR2: SEHNR, FQNEAQ (reference sequence). The length of the CDR3 is 16 residues. In the original workflow: How many nucleated cells were present was estimated from reference gene primer amplification. Sequenced by immunoSEQ multiplex PCR; TCRdb stores in-frame clones only, minus some. The DNA was the basis for D and trimming; V, J and clone size are from that table. The repertoire holds just over 95,000 clones, with 90% as singletons. V usage is TRBV7-9 and J usage is TRBJ1-2; D ambiguous. Sequenced: peripheral blood. This sequence was found in a man over 45 with acute or convalescent COVID-19. CDR3 protein: CASSPPTVSPDYGYTF. CDR3 DNA sequence: TGTGCCAGCAGCCCGCCCACGGTCTCTCCGGACTATGGCTACACCTTC.